The clone carrying this T cell receptor (beta chain) was detected a few times. The source of the sample is a study of T cells in localized non-small cell lung cancer. Sequencing used immunoSEQ multiplex PCR; TCRdb keeps in-frame clones, though not all of them. The sample lists about 39,000 clones, roughly three quarters seen once, with roughly 35% in the top ten. Trimming removed 7 bases from V and 4 bases from J, with 17 bases in between. The CDR3 spans 15 residues. Germline V gene lookup returns CDR1 MDHEN and CDR2 SYDVKM. Sequenced material: PBMCs, taken before any cancer treatment. The sequence derives from a woman aged 35-75 years with stage II squamous cell lung carcinoma. This rearrangement joins TRBV28 to TRBJ2-1, with unresolved D. In nucleotides, the CDR3 is TGTGCCAGCACCCTAGGGCTAGGATCGTACAATGAGCAGTTCTTC. Translation: CASTLGLGSYNEQFF.